The clone carrying this T cell receptor beta chain was counted a few times. Its specificity is unknown. The data originate from a study of beta chain features in type 1 diabetes. Whole-study findings and limits: TCRB CDR3s were moderately but significantly shorter in Type 1 diabetes patients in all four CD4+ subsets. Sequencing from cDNA could over-represent high-TCR-expressing cells.

The isolated RNA, all of it, was reverse transcribed, so expressed TCRB transcripts were what got sequenced. Only in-frame clones appear in the TCRdb table, and some are missing; sequencing was by immunoSEQ multiplex PCR. The table records about 270,000 clones, roughly an eighth of them present only once. CDR3 length equals 15 residues. Germline CDR1 and CDR2: SQVTM and ANQGSEA. Trimming cost V 0 bases and J 5 bases, with 16 bases left between them. The sample was naive CD4+ T cells from blood. V is TRBV29-1 and J is TRBJ1-1, with a weak D call TRBD1 (5 bases). This sequence was found in a man aged 25 to 40 with type 1 diabetes. The CDR3 coding sequence is TGCAGCGTTGAAGATCACGGGGGGGGGAGTACTGAAGCTTTCTTT. It encodes CSVEDHGGGSTEAFF.